The 15 T cell receptor beta chains below all came from one sample that was sequenced in a study of patients and donors after allogeneic stem cell transplantation. MiXCR, applied by TCRdb to the RT-PCR reads, yields one record per CDR3 protein. The profile shows 40,000 to 45,000 distinct CDR3 sequences, about 31% of them singletons. The sample consisted of blood, either unsorted or a sorted T cell fraction (not recorded which). The receptors derive from a human donor who was either an allogeneic HSCT recipient or a stem cell or donor lymphocyte infusion donor (not recorded which). It is not recorded whose cells these are; they may come from a transplant donor.

This clonotype came up a few times. The J gene is TRBJ2-1, the V gene TRBV12-3 or TRBV12-4, with 9 bases that match TRBD2. With V trimmed by 2 bases and J by 6 bases, 8 bases remained unmatched. CDR3 length: 16 residues. CDR3 loop: CASSLNAGGRGNEQFF. CDR3 coding DNA: TGTGCCAGCAGTTTAAACGCGGGGGGGCGAGGCAATGAGCAGTTCTTC.

The chain links TRBV6-6 to TRBJ1-1; D is unresolved. Between the trimmed V and J ends, which lost 2 bases and 5 bases, there was a span of 15 bases. Germline CDR1 and CDR2: MNHNY and SVGAGI (reference sequence). The CDR3 length is 15 residues. In nucleotides, the CDR3 is TGTGCCAGCAGTTACACACAGATTTTATGGACTGAAGCTTTCTTT. Translating gives CASSYTQILWTEAFF.

This clonotype has at least ten counts. The CDR3 reads CASSQVRGQTNEKLFF. In nucleotides, the CDR3 is TGCGCCAGCAGCCAAGTAAGGGGACAGACAAATGAAAAACTGTTTTTT. The chain uses TRBV4-3 and TRBJ1-4; 7 bases fit TRBD1. With V trimmed by 1 base and J by 5 bases, 7 bases remained unmatched. Germline loops: CDR1 LGHNA, CDR2 YSLEER. The CDR3 sequence is 16 residues long.

In this sample, this clonotype turned up many times. This sequence joins TRBV6-5 and TRBJ1-2, with D unclear. V was pared by 5 bases and J by 1 base, with 11 bases between. The CDR3 loop spans 14 amino acids. Germline assignment: CDR1 MNHEY and CDR2 SVGAGI. The CDR3 DNA reads as TGTGCCAGCAGTCCCTTGGCCTATAACTATGGCTACACCTTC. Protein: CASSPLAYNYGYTF.

CDR3 in amino acids: CASSLLGAQVYSPLHF. The CDR3, as DNA: TGTGCCAGCAGTTTATTGGGGGCGCAGGTTTATTCACCCCTCCACTTT. This rearrangement joins TRBV28 to TRBJ1-6, with D tentatively TRBD1 (6 bases). V lost 1 base to trimming and J lost 8 bases, with 15 bases between them. Germline CDR1 MDHEN, CDR2 SYDVKM. This CDR3 is 16 amino acids long.

The chain uses TRBV29-1 and TRBJ2-3; 8 bases map to TRBD2. This CDR3 region has 14 residues. V dropped 5 bases and J dropped 2; count of bases not matched to a gene: 6. Germline loops: CDR1 SQVTM, CDR2 ANQGSEA. CDR3: CSVSGRLNTDTQYF. DNA of the CDR3: TGCAGCGTTAGCGGGAGATTAAACACAGATACGCAGTATTTT.

This clonotype turned up a few times. V usage is TRBV4-3 and J usage is TRBJ2-3; 10 bases are a match to TRBD2. The germline gives CDR1 LGHNA, CDR2 YSLEER. V lost 2 bases and J lost 1; bases outside the gene matches: 15. The CDR3 spans 20 residues. The CDR3 DNA sequence: TGCGCCAGCAGCCAATCTCCCTCTAGCGGGAGTGCGGGGCGCACAGATACGCAGTATTTT. Translating gives CASSQSPSSGSAGRTDTQYF.

This clonotype was found a few times. The chain employs TRBV29-1 and TRBJ2-5; a possible D gene is TRBD1 (6 bases). Trimming took 5 bases from V and 2 from J, leaving 9 bases between them. CDR3 length equals 12 residues. Germline CDR1 SQVTM, CDR2 ANQGSEA. The CDR3, as DNA: TGCAGCGTTTTACAGGGACAAGAGACCCAGTACTTC. This encodes CSVLQGQETQYF.

Many counts were recorded for this clonotype. The chain combines TRBV20-1 with TRBJ1-2; D unresolved. Looked up from germline, CDR1 is DFQATT and CDR2 is SNEGSKA (reference sequence). V shed 6 bases and J shed 8 bases, with 13 bases lying between them. This CDR3 is built from 11 residues. Written as DNA, the CDR3 is TGCAGTGCCAGAACGAGGTTCGGCTACACCTTC. Translated: CSARTRFGYTF.

A word on this clonotype: The junction and the germline gene differ at one end; a read error may be behind it. The chain employs TRBV5-1 and TRBJ2-2; TRBD2 matches 8 bases. Germline CDR1 and CDR2: SGHRS and YFSETQ. The CDR3 is made up of 15 amino acids. The CDR3 DNA follows: TGCGCCAGCAGCACCGGGACTAGGGTCACCGGGGAGCTATTTTTT. Its translation is CASSTGTRVTGELFF.

This clonotype was recorded many times. This chain uses TRBV6-5 with TRBJ1-2; 12 nucleotides match TRBD1. CDR1 and CDR2 (germline): MNHEY, SVGAGI. Trimming removed 5 bases from V and 8 bases from J; junction bases left unmatched: 6. This CDR3 has 14 residues. DNA of the CDR3: TGTGCCAGCAGTAATATCGGGACAGGGGGCGGCTACACCTTC. This sequence encodes CASSNIGTGGGYTF.

The rearrangement links TRBV11-3 to TRBJ2-3; 7 bases align to TRBD1. CDR3 length: 14 residues. V lost 1 base to trimming and J lost 5 bases; unmatched junction nucleotides: 3. Germline CDR1 is SGHNT and CDR2 is YENEEA. Here the CDR3 DNA reads TGTGCCAGCAGCTTAGGACAGGGAGTAGATACGCAGTATTTT. This translates into CASSLGQGVDTQYF.

This clonotype was counted at least ten times. The chain is built from TRBV28 and TRBJ2-1, with D tentatively TRBD1 or TRBD2 (5 bases each). CDR3 length equals 16 residues. From germline, CDR1 is MDHEN and CDR2 SYDVKM. The ends were cut back, 6 bases at V and 6 bases at J, with 21 bases in the middle. CDR3 sequence reads: CASRRDEIVGPNEQFF. The CDR3 coding sequence is TGTGCCAGCAGAAGGGACGAGATCGTGGGCCCCAATGAGCAGTTCTTC.

The CDR3 DNA follows: TGTGCCAGCGGTTTAGGAAACACCATATATTTT. This translates into CASGLGNTIYF. The chain is built from TRBV9 and TRBJ1-3; D not certain. The V end lost 7 bases, the J end lost 4 bases, and 6 bases lay between the germline ends. Germline lookup yields CDR1 SGDLS and CDR2 YYNGEE. The CDR3 has 11 residues.

This clonotype turned up a few times. V and J are TRBV6-5 and TRBJ1-1, with 7 bases aligning to TRBD1. CDR3 size: 15 residues. Per the germline V gene, CDR1 is MNHEY and CDR2 is SVGAGI. J gave up 4 bases and V 2 bases, and 7 bases lay outside the gene matches. Written as DNA, the CDR3 is TGTGCCAGCAGTTACGCGGGACAGTTGAGCACTGAAGCTTTCTTT. Translated: CASSYAGQLSTEAFF.